This TCR beta chain comes out of a study of blood T cell repertoires in COVID-19. Overall study context: The United States, Italy and Spain were the sources of the acute and convalescent COVID-19 samples. T cells, B-cell-depleted T cells, or PBMCs provided the cDNA or gDNA that served as material.

Germline loops: CDR1 MNHNS, CDR2 SASEGT. The V end was cut by 5 bases, the J end by 0 bases, with 11 bases between. The CDR3 length is 15 residues. Per the original data handling: Amplified reference gene primers provided the basis for estimating nucleated cell counts. Clones were sequenced by immunoSEQ multiplex PCR, and TCRdb holds only the in-frame ones, with some missing. V, J and clone size are taken as reported in that table, and D and trimming were inferred from the DNA itself. The data show 250,000 to 300,000 clones, with approximately 85% seen just once and approximately 11% held by the top ten.

The material sequenced was peripheral blood. V gene TRBV6-1 combines with J gene TRBJ1-5, with D uncertain. This clonotype was obtained from a woman aged 65 to 85 with acute or convalescent COVID-19. The CDR3 loop is CASSLGGVSNQPQHF. The CDR3 DNA reads TGTGCCAGCAGTTTAGGCGGGGTTAGCAATCAGCCCCAGCATTTT.